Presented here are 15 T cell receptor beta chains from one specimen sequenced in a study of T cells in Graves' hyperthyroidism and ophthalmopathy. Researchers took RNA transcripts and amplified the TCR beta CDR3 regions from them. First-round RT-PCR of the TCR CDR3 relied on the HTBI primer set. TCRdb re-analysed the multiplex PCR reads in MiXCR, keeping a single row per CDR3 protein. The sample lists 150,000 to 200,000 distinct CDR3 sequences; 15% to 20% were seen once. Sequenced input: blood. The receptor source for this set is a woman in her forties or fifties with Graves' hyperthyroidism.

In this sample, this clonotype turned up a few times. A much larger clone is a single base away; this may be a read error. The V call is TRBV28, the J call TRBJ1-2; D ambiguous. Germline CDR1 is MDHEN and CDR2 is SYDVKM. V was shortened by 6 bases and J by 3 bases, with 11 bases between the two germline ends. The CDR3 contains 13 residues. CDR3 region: CASSSLWDYGYTF. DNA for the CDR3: TGTGCCAGCAGCTCCTTATGGGACTATGGCTACACCTTC.

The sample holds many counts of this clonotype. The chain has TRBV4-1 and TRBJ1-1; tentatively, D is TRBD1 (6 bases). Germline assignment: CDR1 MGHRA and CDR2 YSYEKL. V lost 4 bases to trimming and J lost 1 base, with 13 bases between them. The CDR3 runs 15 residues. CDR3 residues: CASSPPDRPNTEAFF. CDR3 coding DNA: TGCGCCAGCAGCCCCCCCGACAGGCCGAACACTGAAGCTTTCTTT.

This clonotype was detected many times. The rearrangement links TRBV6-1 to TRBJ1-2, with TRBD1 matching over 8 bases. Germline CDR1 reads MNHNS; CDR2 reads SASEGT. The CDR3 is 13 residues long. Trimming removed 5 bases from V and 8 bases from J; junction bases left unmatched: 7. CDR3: CASSSQGARGYTF. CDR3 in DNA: TGTGCCAGCAGTTCCCAGGGGGCGCGAGGCTACACCTTC.

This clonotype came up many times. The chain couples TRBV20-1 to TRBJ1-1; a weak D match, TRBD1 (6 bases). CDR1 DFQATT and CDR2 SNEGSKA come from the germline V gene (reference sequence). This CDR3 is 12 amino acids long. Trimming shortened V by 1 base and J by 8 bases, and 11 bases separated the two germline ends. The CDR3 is CSARVRGLEAFF. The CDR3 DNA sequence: TGCAGTGCTAGAGTCCGGGGGCTAGAAGCTTTCTTT.

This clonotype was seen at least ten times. CDR3 nucleotides: TGTGCCAGCAGCCCTACCCGGGACAGCTCCTACGAGCAGTACTTC. It yields the protein CASSPTRDSSYEQYF. The J gene is TRBJ2-7, the V gene TRBV7-9; 7 nucleotides line up with TRBD1. The J segment lost 0 bases and the V segment lost 5 bases, leaving 7 bases of the junction unmatched. The CDR3 contains 15 residues. Germline CDR1 is SEHNR and CDR2 is FQNEAQ (reference sequence).

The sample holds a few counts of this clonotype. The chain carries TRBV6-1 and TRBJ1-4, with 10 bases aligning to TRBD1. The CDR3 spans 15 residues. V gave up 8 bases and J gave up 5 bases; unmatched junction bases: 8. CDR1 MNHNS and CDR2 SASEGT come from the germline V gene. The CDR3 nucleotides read TGTGCCAGCGCCAGGAAGGGACAGGGGAATGAAAAACTGTTTTTT. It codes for CASARKGQGNEKLFF.

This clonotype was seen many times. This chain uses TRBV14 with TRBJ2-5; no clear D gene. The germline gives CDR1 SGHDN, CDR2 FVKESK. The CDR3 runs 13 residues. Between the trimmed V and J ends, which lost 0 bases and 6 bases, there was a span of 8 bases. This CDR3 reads CASSQDGLKTQYF. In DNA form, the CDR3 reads TGTGCCAGCAGCCAAGATGGGTTGAAGACCCAGTACTTC.

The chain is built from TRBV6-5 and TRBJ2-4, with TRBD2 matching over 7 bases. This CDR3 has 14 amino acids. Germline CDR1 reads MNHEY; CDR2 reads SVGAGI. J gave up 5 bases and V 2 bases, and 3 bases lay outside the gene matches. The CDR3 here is CASSYAGEQNIQYF. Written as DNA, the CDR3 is TGTGCCAGCAGTTACGCGGGGGAACAAAACATTCAGTACTTC.

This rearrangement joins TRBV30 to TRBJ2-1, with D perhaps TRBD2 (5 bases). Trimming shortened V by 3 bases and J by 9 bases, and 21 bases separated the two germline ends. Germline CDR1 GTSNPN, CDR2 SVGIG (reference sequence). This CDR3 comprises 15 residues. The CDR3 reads CAWRPLGVSWAEQFF. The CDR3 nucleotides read TGTGCCTGGAGACCACTCGGGGTCTCATGGGCTGAGCAGTTCTTC. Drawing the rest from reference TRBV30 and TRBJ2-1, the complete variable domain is SQTIHQWPATLVQPVGSPLSLECTVEGTSNPNLYWYRQAAGRGLQLLFYSVGIGQISSEVPQNLSASRPQDRQFILSSKKLLLSDSGFYLCAWRPLGVSWAEQFFGPGTRLTVL.

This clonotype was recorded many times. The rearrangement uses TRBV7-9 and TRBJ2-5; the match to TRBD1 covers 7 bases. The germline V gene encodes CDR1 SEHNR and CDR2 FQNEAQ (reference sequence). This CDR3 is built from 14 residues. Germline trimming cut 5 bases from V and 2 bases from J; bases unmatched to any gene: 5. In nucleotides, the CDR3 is TGTGCCAGCAGCCCAGGGGGAGCTCAAGAGACCCAGTACTTC. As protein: CASSPGGAQETQYF.

CDR3 nucleotides: TGTGCCATCAGTGAGTGGGGAAGAGGGGACAGGCGGAACTATGGCTACACCTTC. Its protein product is CAISEWGRGDRRNYGYTF. The gene calls are TRBV10-3 and TRBJ1-2, with TRBD1 matching 8 bases. Trimming took 1 base from V and 2 from J; bases not matched to a gene: 12. Germline V gene sequence: CDR1 ENHRY, CDR2 SYGVKD. The CDR3 is 18 amino acids.

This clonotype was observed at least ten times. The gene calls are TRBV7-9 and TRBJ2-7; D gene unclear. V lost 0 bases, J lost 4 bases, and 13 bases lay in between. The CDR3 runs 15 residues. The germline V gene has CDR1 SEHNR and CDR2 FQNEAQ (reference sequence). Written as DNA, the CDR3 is TGTGCCAGCAGCTTAGCGGTAGGGATGGAATACGAGCAGTACTTC. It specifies CASSLAVGMEYEQYF.

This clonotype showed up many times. CDR3 sequence: CSARVKNTEAFF. The CDR3 DNA is TGCAGTGCTAGAGTCAAGAACACTGAAGCTTTCTTT. The chain carries TRBV20-1 and TRBJ1-1; D gene uncertain. Germline-derived CDR1 and CDR2 are DFQATT and SNEGSKA (reference sequence). The V end lost 1 base, the J end lost 1 base, and 4 bases lay between the germline ends. The CDR3 runs to 12 residues.

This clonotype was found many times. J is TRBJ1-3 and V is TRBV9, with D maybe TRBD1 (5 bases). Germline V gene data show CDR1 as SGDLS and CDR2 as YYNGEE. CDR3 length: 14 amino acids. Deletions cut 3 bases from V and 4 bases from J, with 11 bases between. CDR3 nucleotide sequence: TGTGCCAGCAGCGCCCCGGGGGGAGGAAACACCATATATTTT. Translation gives CASSAPGGGNTIYF.

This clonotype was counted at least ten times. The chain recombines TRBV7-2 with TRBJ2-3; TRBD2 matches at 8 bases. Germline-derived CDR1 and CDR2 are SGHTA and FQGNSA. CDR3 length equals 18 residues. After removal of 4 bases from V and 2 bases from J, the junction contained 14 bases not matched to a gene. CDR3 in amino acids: CASSSGGGVLTHTDTQYF. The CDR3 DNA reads TGTGCCAGCAGCTCCGGGGGGGGGGTCTTGACACACACAGATACGCAGTATTTT.